A selection of T cell receptor beta chains follows, all from one sample in a study of blood T cell repertoires in COVID-19. The protocol was immunoSEQ multiplex PCR, while the TCRdb copy is restricted to in-frame clones and leaves out a portion. The table records roughly 250,000 clones, about 88% of them present only once. The sequenced sample was peripheral blood. The receptors shown here come from a woman between 40 and 50 years old who had recovered from COVID-19. Both conserved end residues are part of each CDR3. Fields, in order: D gene, J gene, V gene, CDR3 protein, CDR3 DNA. The D gene is left open where the match is weak.

NA	TRBJ2-5	TRBV4-3	CASSQLGGETQYF	TGCGCCAGCAGCCAACTAGGTGGGGAGACCCAGTACTTC
NA	TRBJ2-3	TRBV6-4	CASSDSGAYTQYF	TGTGCCAGCAGTGACTCGGGGGCGTATACGCAGTATTTT
NA	TRBJ2-5	TRBV7-9	CASSLRGFKETQYF	TGTGCCAGCAGCCTCCGGGGTTTTAAAGAGACCCAGTACTTC
TRBD1	TRBJ2-7	TRBV18	CASSPLPGQGASEQYF	TGTGCCAGCTCACCACTCCCGGGACAGGGGGCGAGCGAGCAGTACTTC
NA	TRBJ2-5	TRBV18	CASSPGLRETQYF	TGTGCCAGCTCACCGGGCCTTAGGGAGACCCAGTACTTC
TRBD2	TRBJ2-1	TRBV6-5	CASSLFAWAGDEQFF	TGTGCCAGCAGTTTGTTCGCGTGGGCGGGAGATGAGCAGTTCTTC
NA	TRBJ1-4	TRBV2	CASAPATGENYEKLFF	TGTGCCAGCGCCCCCGCCACAGGAGAGAATTATGAAAAACTGTTTTTT
TRBD1	TRBJ1-2	TRBV2	CASSGETGTYGYTF	TGTGCCAGCAGTGGGGAGACAGGGACTTATGGCTACACCTTC
TRBD2	TRBJ2-7	TRBV19	CASSFTSGVYEQYF	TGTGCCAGTAGTTTCACTAGCGGGGTCTACGAGCAGTACTTC
NA	TRBJ1-4	TRBV5-6	CASSLVTDPTNEKLFF	TGTGCCAGCAGCTTGGTGACAGACCCAACTAATGAAAAACTGTTTTTT
TRBD1	TRBJ1-4	TRBV7-2	CASSLGRTGLKLFF	TGTGCCAGCAGCTTAGGACGGACAGGGCTTAAACTGTTTTTT
NA	TRBJ1-5	TRBV12-2	CASRPSRSCNQPQHF	TGTGCAAGTCGCCCTAGTCGGTCCTGTAATCAGCCCCAGCATTTT
TRBD1	TRBJ1-2	TRBV5-3	CARNLRVGTGPSYGYTF	TGTGCCAGAAACTTGAGGGTCGGGACAGGACCCTCCTATGGCTACACCTTC
NA	TRBJ2-2	TRBV11-3	CASSQQGNTGELFF	TGTGCCAGCAGCCAACAGGGGAACACCGGGGAGCTGTTTTTT
TRBD1	TRBJ1-5	TRBV19	CASSRGTGDTTSQPQHF	TGTGCCAGTAGCAGGGGGACAGGAGATACCACCAGTCAGCCCCAGCATTTT
NA	TRBJ2-7	TRBV7-2	CASRVGPGTYEQYF	TGTGCCAGCAGAGTAGGGCCCGGGACTTACGAGCAGTACTTC
TRBD1	TRBJ2-5	TRBV7-9	CASSFGDRSQETQYF	TGTGCCAGCAGCTTTGGGGACAGGAGTCAAGAGACCCAGTACTTC